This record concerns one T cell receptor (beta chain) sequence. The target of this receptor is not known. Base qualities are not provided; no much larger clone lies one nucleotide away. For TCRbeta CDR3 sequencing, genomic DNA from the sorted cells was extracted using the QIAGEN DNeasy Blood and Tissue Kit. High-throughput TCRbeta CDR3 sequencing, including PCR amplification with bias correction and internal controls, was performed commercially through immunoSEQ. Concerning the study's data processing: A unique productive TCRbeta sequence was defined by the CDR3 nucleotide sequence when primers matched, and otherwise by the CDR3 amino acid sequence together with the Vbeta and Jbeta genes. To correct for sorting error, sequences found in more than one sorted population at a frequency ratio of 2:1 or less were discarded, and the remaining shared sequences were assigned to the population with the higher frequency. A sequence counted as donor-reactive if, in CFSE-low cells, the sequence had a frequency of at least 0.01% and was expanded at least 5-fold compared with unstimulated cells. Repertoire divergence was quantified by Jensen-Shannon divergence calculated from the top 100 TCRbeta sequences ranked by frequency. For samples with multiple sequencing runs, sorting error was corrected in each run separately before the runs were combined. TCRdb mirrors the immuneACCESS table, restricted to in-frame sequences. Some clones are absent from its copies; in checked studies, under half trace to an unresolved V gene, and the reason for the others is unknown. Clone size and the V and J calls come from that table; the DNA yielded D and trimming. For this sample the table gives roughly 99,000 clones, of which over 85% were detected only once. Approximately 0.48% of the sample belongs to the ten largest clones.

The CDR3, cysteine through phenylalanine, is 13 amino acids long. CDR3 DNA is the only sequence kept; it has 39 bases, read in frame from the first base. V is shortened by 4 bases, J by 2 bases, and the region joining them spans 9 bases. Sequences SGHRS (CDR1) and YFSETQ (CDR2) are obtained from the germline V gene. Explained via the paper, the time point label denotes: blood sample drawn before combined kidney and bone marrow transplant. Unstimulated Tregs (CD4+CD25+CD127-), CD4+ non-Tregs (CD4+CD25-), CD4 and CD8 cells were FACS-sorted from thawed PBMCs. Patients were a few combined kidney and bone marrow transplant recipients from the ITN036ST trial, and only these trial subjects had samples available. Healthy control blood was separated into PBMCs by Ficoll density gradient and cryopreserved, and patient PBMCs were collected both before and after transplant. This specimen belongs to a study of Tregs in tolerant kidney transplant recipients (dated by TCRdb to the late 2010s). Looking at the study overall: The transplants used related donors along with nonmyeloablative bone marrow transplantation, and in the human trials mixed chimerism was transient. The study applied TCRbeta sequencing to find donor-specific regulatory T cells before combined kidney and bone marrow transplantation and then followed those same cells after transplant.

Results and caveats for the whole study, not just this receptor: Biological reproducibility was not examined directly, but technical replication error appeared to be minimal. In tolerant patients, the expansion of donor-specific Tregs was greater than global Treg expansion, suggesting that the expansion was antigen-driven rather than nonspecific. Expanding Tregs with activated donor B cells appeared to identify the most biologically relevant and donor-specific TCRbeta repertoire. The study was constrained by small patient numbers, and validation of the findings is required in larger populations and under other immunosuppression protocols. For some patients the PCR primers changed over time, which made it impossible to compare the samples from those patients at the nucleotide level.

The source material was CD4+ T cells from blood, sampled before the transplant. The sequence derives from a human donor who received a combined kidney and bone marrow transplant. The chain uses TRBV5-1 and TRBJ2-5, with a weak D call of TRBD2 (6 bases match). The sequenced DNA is TGCGCCAGCAGCCCGGGGGTACAAGAGACCCAGTACTTC. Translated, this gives CASSPGVQETQYF.